The entry that follows covers one T cell receptor beta chain sequence. Its antigen remains unidentified. Profiling relied on immunoSEQ multiplex PCR, and the TCRdb table lists in-frame clones only, not all of them. Its table lists about 46,000 clones. The entry originates in a study of T cells in women clearing cervical HPV infection. Findings of the study overall: CIN3+ cases had significantly higher TCR richness than controls; evenness did not differ.

Sequencing was carried out using blood buffy coat. The receptor's source is a woman aged 18 to 75 with a cervical HPV16 infection that either progressed to CIN3+ or cleared (not recorded which).

CDR3 sequence: CAISAGTSGGRGDEQYF. The part of the CDR3 DNA that was read is TGTGCCATCAGTGCCGGGACTAGCGGGGGCCGAGGGGACGAG. The V gene is TRBV10-3, the J gene TRBJ2-7, with 14 nucleotides matching TRBD2. From the germline J gene comes the end of the CDR3, since the read stops 3 residues before it. Germline CDR1 reads ENHRY; CDR2 reads SYGVKD. The ends lost 4 bases at V and 5 bases at J; junction bases unmatched: 10. There are 17 residues in the CDR3.